This TCR beta chain was sequenced for a study of early T cells in non-severe SARS-CoV-2 infection. TCRdb ran MiXCR on the 5' RACE reads and lists one entry per CDR3 protein. Here the sample spans approximately 57,000 distinct CDR3 sequences, about an eighth being singletons. The CDR3 is 17 residues long. V gave up 1 base and J gave up 6 bases; unmatched junction bases: 9. The germline V gene has CDR1 SGHTA and CDR2 FQGNSA. The specimen sequenced was whole blood. The receptor's source is an adult who was a healthcare worker with PCR-confirmed SARS-CoV-2 infection or an uninfected control (not recorded which). The rearrangement joins TRBV7-2 to TRBJ2-1; 10 bases line up with TRBD2. The CDR3 sequence is CASSLVSGGTVGNEQFF. As DNA, the CDR3 is TGTGCCAGCAGCTTAGTTAGCGGGGGGACCGTAGGCAATGAGCAGTTCTTC.